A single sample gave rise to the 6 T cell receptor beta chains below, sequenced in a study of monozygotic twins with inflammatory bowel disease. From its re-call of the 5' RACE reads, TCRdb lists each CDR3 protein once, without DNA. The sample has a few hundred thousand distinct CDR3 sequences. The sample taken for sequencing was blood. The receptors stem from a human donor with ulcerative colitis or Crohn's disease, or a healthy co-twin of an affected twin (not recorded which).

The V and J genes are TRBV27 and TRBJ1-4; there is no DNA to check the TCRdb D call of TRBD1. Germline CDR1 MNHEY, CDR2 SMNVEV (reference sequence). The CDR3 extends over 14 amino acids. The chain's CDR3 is CASSPRTVNEKLFF.

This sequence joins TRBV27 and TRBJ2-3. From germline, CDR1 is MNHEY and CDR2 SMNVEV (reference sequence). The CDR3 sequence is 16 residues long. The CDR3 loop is CASSLYSINPTDTQYF.

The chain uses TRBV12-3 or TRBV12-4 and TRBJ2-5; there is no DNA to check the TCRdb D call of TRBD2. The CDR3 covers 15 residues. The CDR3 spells CASSPRDYPKETQYF.

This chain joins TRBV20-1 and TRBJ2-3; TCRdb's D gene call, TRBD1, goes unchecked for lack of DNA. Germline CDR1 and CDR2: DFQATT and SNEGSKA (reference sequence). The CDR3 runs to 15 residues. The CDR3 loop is CSATDRGRGTDTQYF.

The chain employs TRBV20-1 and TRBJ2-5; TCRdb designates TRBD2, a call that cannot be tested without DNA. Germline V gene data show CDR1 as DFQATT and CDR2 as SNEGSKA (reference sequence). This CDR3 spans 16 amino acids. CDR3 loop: CSARFIAGGLQETQYF.

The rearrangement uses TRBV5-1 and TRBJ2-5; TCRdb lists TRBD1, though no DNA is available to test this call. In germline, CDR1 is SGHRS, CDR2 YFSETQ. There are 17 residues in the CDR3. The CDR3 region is CASSFLPIDRGLKTQYF.